This T cell receptor (beta chain) was sequenced for a study of T cell responses to AZD1222 COVID-19 vaccine. Comment on this clone: Its antigen is currently unknown.

Libraries were prepared by immunoSEQ multiplex PCR; TCRdb keeps only in-frame clonotypes and omits some of them. Of about 140,000 clones in the sample, approximately 90% were seen once. Notes on the study in general: Increases in Spike-specific TCR breadth and depth were seen after two AZD1222 doses. Repertoires were collected only later (after the peak T cell response had occurred). In the spike-specific TCR repertoire, nearly half reportedly target unmutated variant regions. Mostly white British, mostly female donors; authors suggested clonal diversity may be underestimated.

Trimming removed 8 bases at V and 2 bases at J, with 11 bases between. The germline gives CDR1 MNHEY, CDR2 SMNVEV (reference sequence). This CDR3 region has 13 residues. The rearrangement links TRBV27 to TRBJ2-3; D is uncertain. This receptor was obtained from an adult in good health. Sequencing was performed on peripheral blood, taken on day 0 of AZD1222 vaccination. The CDR3 region has the DNA TGTGCCAGCGTCGGGTTTAACACAGATACGCAGTATTTT. The encoded protein is CASVGFNTDTQYF.